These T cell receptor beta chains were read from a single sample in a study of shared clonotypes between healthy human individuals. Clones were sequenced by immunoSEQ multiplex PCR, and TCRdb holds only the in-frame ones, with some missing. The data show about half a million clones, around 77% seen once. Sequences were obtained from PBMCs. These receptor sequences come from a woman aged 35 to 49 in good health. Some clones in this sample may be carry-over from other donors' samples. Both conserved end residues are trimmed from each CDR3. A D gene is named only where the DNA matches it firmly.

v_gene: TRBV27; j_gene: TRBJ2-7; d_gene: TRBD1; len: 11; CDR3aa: ASSAGTGTAQY
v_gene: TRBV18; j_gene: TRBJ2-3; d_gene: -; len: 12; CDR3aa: ASSLDSRADTQY
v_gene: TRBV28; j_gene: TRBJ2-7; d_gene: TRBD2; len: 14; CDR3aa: ASTYPRTSGRSEQY
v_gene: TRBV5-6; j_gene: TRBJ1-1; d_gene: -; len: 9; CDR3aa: ASSLMGEAF
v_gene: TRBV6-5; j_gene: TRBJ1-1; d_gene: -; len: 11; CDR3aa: ASRRGRDTEAF
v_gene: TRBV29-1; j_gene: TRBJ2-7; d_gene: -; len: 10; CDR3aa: SVAAHGYEQY
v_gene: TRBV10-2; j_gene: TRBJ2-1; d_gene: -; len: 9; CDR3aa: ASSVAWQQF
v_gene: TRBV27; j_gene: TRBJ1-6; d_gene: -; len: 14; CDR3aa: ASSLSGTGYNSPLH
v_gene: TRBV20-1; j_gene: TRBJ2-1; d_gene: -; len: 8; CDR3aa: SAGGIEQF
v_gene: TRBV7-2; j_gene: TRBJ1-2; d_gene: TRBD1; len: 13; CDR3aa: ASSSNDRGAYGYT
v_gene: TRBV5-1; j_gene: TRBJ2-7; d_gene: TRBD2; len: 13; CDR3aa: ASSTSGRGSYEQY
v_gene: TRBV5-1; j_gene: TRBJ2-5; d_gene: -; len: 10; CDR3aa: ASSLVLETQY
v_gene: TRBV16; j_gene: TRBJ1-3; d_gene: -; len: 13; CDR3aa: ASSQFRGSGNTIY
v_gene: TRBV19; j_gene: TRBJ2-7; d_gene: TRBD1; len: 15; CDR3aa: ASSIKTGQGKTYEQY
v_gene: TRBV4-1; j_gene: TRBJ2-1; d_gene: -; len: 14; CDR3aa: ASSQDLASSYNEQF
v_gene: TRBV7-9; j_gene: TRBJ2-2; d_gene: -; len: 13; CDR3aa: ASSLGQGDTGELF
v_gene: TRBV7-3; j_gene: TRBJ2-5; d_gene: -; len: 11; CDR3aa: ASSSSLGETQY
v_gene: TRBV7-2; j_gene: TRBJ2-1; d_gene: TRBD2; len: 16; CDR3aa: ASSLALVGTSGWVEQF